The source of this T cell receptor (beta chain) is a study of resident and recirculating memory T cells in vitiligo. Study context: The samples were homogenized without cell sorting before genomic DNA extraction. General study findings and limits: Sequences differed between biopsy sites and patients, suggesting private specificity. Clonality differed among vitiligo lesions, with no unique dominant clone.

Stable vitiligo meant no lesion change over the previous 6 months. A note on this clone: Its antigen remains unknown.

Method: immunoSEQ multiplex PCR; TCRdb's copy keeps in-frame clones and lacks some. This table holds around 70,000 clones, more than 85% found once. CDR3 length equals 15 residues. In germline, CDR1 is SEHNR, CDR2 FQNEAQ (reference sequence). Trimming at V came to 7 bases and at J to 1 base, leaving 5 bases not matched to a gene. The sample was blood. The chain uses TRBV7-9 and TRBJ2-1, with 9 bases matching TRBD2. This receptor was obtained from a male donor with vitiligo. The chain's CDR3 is CASTTGLASYNEQFF. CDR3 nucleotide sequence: TGTGCCAGCACCACAGGACTAGCGTCCTACAATGAGCAGTTCTTC.